A single sample gave rise to the 25 T cell receptor beta chains below, sequenced in a study of PD-L1 blockade in urothelial cancer. This table comes from immunoSEQ multiplex PCR, and its TCRdb copy is limited to in-frame clones, with some not included. The repertoire has about 120,000 clones, about 91% of them found once; the top ten carry less than 5%. This sample's time point: peripheral blood 6 weeks after treatment start. The source was PBMCs, collected around atezolizumab (anti-PD-L1) treatment. These receptors were collected from a man aged 55-75 years with urothelial cancer.

The chain combines TRBV5-8 with TRBJ2-5; D is perhaps TRBD2 (5 bases). Trimming shortened V by 0 bases and J by 2 bases, and 8 bases separated the two germline ends. In germline, CDR1 is SGHTS, CDR2 YDEGEE. The CDR3 consists of 14 residues. The CDR3 nucleotides read TGTGCCAGCAGCTTGGGACGGGAACAAGAGACCCAGTACTTC. This codes for CASSLGREQETQYF.

The table lists this clone with a count of one. V is TRBV10-3 and J is TRBJ2-1, with 10 nucleotides matching TRBD1. V was pared by 7 bases and J by 7 bases, with 13 bases of the junction left unmatched. The CDR3 has 16 amino acids. Looked up from germline, CDR1 is ENHRY and CDR2 is SYGVKD. This CDR3 reads CAIKTTGGALLNEQFF. DNA for the CDR3: TGTGCCATCAAAACGACAGGGGGCGCTTTGCTGAATGAGCAGTTCTTC.

The chain has TRBV5-1 and TRBJ2-7, with D possibly matching TRBD2 (5 bases). Germline CDR1 reads SGHRS; CDR2 reads YFSETQ. Trimming removed 4 bases from V and 2 bases from J, with 19 bases in between. CDR3 length: 16 amino acids. Written as DNA, the CDR3 is TGCGCCAGCAGCGCGGGCCAGACGGCATTACCCTACGAGCAGTACTTC. Its protein product is CASSAGQTALPYEQYF. The whole variable domain, filled in from reference TRBV5-1 and TRBJ2-7, reads KAGVTQTPRYLIKTRGQQVTLSCSPISGHRSVSWYQQTPGQGLQFLFEYFSETQRNKGNFPGRFSGRQFSNSRSEMNVSTLELGDSALYLCASSAGQTALPYEQYFGPGTRLTVT.

The chain carries TRBV7-2 and TRBJ2-3; a weak D match, TRBD2 (7 bases). Trimming cost V 8 bases and J 2 bases, with 14 bases left between them. The germline gives CDR1 SGHTA, CDR2 FQGNSA. The CDR3 spans 14 residues. The CDR3 protein is CASGRAGATDTQYF. The CDR3 nucleotides are TGTGCCAGCGGTCGGGCGGGGGCCACAGATACGCAGTATTTT.

V gene TRBV7-9 combines with J gene TRBJ2-3; TRBD2 matches 11 bases. V was pared by 5 bases and J by 5 bases, with 15 bases of the junction left unmatched. This CDR3 spans 18 amino acids. The germline gives CDR1 SEHNR, CDR2 FQNEAQ (reference sequence). The CDR3, as DNA: TGTGCCAGCAGCCGGACAGGGGTTAGCGGGAGGGCCCGAGATACGCAGTATTTT. Translating gives CASSRTGVSGRARDTQYF.

The chain links TRBV7-9 to TRBJ1-5, with D unresolved. The CDR3 extends over 16 amino acids. From germline, CDR1 is SEHNR and CDR2 FQNEAQ (reference sequence). Between the trimmed V and J ends, which lost 10 bases and 6 bases, there was a span of 25 bases. The CDR3 sequence is CATDREENSPGQPQHF. CDR3 nucleotides: TGTGCCACCGATCGGGAGGAGAACAGTCCGGGTCAGCCCCAGCATTTT.

The CDR3 nucleotides are TGTGCCAGCAGTTGGACTAGCGCGATCGGGGAGCTGTTTTTT. It specifies CASSWTSAIGELFF. The chain carries TRBV6-5 and TRBJ2-2, with 9 positions matching TRBD2. V lost 4 bases, J lost 7 bases, and 4 bases stayed unmatched. Germline assignment: CDR1 MNHEY and CDR2 SVGAGI. CDR3 length: 14 amino acids.

CDR3 loop: CASTERDSNQPQHF. CDR3 DNA sequence: TGTGCCAGCACCGAGAGGGATAGCAATCAGCCCCAGCATTTT. The chain joins TRBV6-1 to TRBJ1-5, with no clear D. Trimming removed 7 bases from V and 0 bases from J, with 10 bases in between. The CDR3 is made up of 14 amino acids. Germline values: CDR1 MNHNS, CDR2 SASEGT.

The V call is TRBV10-1, the J call TRBJ2-7, with 7 bases fitting TRBD1. CDR3 length equals 16 residues. The germline V gene has CDR1 WNHNN and CDR2 SYGVQD (reference sequence). The junction had 11 bases not matched to a gene; V was cut back by 2 bases and J by 4 bases. The CDR3 DNA reads as TGCGCCAGCAGTGAGACGCACGATAGGGGGCTTTACGAGCAGTACTTC. Its protein is CASSETHDRGLYEQYF.

This chain links TRBV10-3 with TRBJ2-7; TRBD1 agrees at 7 bases. CDR3 size: 14 residues. Trimming took 7 bases from V and 2 from J; bases not matched to a gene: 8. In germline, CDR1 is ENHRY, CDR2 SYGVKD. This CDR3 reads CAITRGGQAYEQYF. The CDR3 nucleotides read TGTGCCATCACAAGAGGCGGACAGGCCTACGAGCAGTACTTC.

V and J are TRBV6-5 and TRBJ2-1; 9 bases fit TRBD2. V gave up 4 bases and J gave up 7 bases; unmatched junction bases: 2. Germline lookup yields CDR1 MNHEY and CDR2 SVGAGI. The CDR3 totals 13 residues. The chain's CDR3 is CASSSLAGNEQFF. The CDR3 nucleotides read TGTGCCAGCAGTTCCCTAGCGGGAAATGAGCAGTTCTTC.

This clone appeared a single time. This CDR3 is also generated by other DNA sequences in the sample. This chain links TRBV11-2 with TRBJ2-1; tentatively, D is TRBD1 (5 bases). Per germline, CDR1 SGHAT and CDR2 FQNNGV. The V end was cut by 5 bases, the J end by 4 bases, with 9 bases between. CDR3 length equals 13 residues. The CDR3 sequence is CASSLGAYNEQFF. The CDR3 DNA reads TGTGCCAGCAGCCTTGGGGCGTACAATGAGCAGTTCTTC. Filled out from reference TRBV11-2 and TRBJ2-1, the complete variable domain reads EAGVAQSPRYKIIEKRQSVAFWCNPISGHATLYWYQQILGQGPKLLIQFQNNGVVDDSQLPKDRFSAERLKGVDSTLKIQPAKLEDSAVYLCASSLGAYNEQFFGPGTRLTVL.

The CDR3 region is CASSQRGGVTDTQYF. The CDR3 nucleotides read TGCGCCAGCAGCCAACGGGGTGGAGTTACAGATACGCAGTATTTT. V gene TRBV4-3 combines with J gene TRBJ2-3; D possibly corresponds to TRBD2 (5 bases). The V gene lost 2 bases and the J gene lost 3 bases, with 12 bases spanning the gap. This CDR3 spans 15 amino acids. CDR1 and CDR2 from the germline V gene are LGHNA and YSLEER.

The chain links TRBV19 to TRBJ1-5; 7 bases align to TRBD1. Germline V gene sequence: CDR1 LNHDA, CDR2 SQIVND (reference sequence). With V trimmed by 6 bases and J by 2 bases, 4 bases remained unmatched. The CDR3 runs 14 residues. The CDR3 sequence is CASSPGTGNQPQHF. CDR3 DNA: TGTGCCAGTAGCCCCGGGACAGGCAATCAGCCCCAGCATTTT.

The genes are TRBV5-1 and TRBJ2-1; TRBD1 agrees at 9 bases. Germline V gene lookup returns CDR1 SGHRS and CDR2 YFSETQ. The length of the CDR3 is 15 residues. The V gene end was trimmed by 5 bases and the J gene end by 3 bases; junction bases not matched to a gene: 6. CDR3 region: CASSGTGQGYNEQFF. CDR3 in DNA: TGCGCCAGCAGTGGAACGGGACAGGGCTACAATGAGCAGTTCTTC.

The chain links TRBV7-9 to TRBJ1-3; D remains ambiguous. V was clipped by 1 base and J by 0 bases, with 7 bases between them. Germline V lookup: CDR1 SEHNR, CDR2 FQNEAQ (reference sequence). The CDR3 loop spans 15 amino acids. The CDR3 DNA is TGTGCCAGCAGCTTAGGCGCCGTCTCTGGAAACACCATATATTTT. It encodes CASSLGAVSGNTIYF.

This clone was counted a single time. The J gene is TRBJ1-4, the V gene TRBV4-1; maybe TRBD1 (5 bases). CDR3 length: 17 residues. V dropped 1 base and J dropped 3 bases, with 15 bases sitting between them. Looked up from germline, CDR1 is MGHRA and CDR2 is YSYEKL. CDR3 protein: CASSQAYPTAANEKLFF. In DNA, the CDR3 is TGCGCCAGCAGCCAAGCGTATCCGACAGCCGCTAATGAAAAACTGTTTTTT.

This CDR3 reads CASSLDPGGNQPQHF. The CDR3 DNA sequence: TGCGCCAGCAGCTTGGATCCAGGGGGGAATCAGCCCCAGCATTTT. V usage is TRBV5-1 and J usage is TRBJ1-5, with 7 bases that match TRBD1. V trimming: 0 bases; J trimming: 4 bases; junction bases outside the gene matches: 4. CDR3 length equals 15 residues. Germline V lookup: CDR1 SGHRS, CDR2 YFSETQ.

The rearrangement joins TRBV4-3 to TRBJ2-2, with 7 bases fitting TRBD2. J lost 6 bases, V lost 0 bases, and 4 bases had no gene match. This CDR3 is built from 15 residues. The germline gives CDR1 LGHNA, CDR2 YSLEER. The CDR3 is CASSQDAGVSGELFF. For the CDR3, the DNA is TGCGCCAGCAGCCAAGATGCGGGGGTATCCGGGGAGCTGTTTTTT.

CDR3 in DNA: TGTGCCAGCAGAGCCGGGACAGGGGGCAGGACTGAAGCTTTCTTT. This gives the protein CASRAGTGGRTEAFF. The chain combines TRBV2 with TRBJ1-1; 12 bases are shared with TRBD1. Germline V gene data show CDR1 as SNHLY and CDR2 as FYNNEI. V dropped 6 bases and J dropped 5; count of bases not matched to a gene: 7. The CDR3 is 15 residues long.

The gene calls are TRBV9 and TRBJ2-5; 11 nucleotides agree with TRBD2. This CDR3 is built from 16 residues. Germline V gene lookup returns CDR1 SGDLS and CDR2 YYNGEE. V lost 7 bases and J lost 2; bases outside the gene matches: 10. CDR3 nucleotide sequence: TGTGCCAGCTGCCGCGGGTTAGCGGGGGGGCAAGAGACCCAGTACTTC. Translating gives CASCRGLAGGQETQYF. The complete variable domain, with remaining parts taken from reference TRBV9 and TRBJ2-5, reads DSGVTQTPKHLITATGQRVTLRCSPRSGDLSVYWYQQSLDQGLQFLIQYYNGEERAKGNILERFSAQQFPDLHSELNLSSLELGDSALYFCASCRGLAGGQETQYFGPGTRLLVL.

V usage is TRBV7-2 and J usage is TRBJ2-1; 9 bases map to TRBD2. There are 15 residues in the CDR3. The V and J ends lost 3 bases and 5 bases, in that order; junction bases with no gene match: 5. Per germline, CDR1 SGHTA and CDR2 FQGNSA. CDR3 nucleotide sequence: TGTGCCAGCAGCTTCTTAGCGGGAGTAGACAATGAGCAGTTCTTC. Translating gives CASSFLAGVDNEQFF.

V usage is TRBV4-1 and J usage is TRBJ2-5, with D uncertain. CDR1 and CDR2 (germline): MGHRA, YSYEKL. Trimming left V 1 base short and J 2 bases short, with 11 bases between. This CDR3 has 15 residues. The CDR3 loop reads CASSQVGGRQETQYF. DNA of the CDR3: TGCGCCAGCAGCCAAGTTGGCGGTCGTCAAGAGACCCAGTACTTC.

The chain recombines TRBV18 with TRBJ2-5; 8 bases match TRBD1. V lost 5 bases and J lost 2; bases outside the gene matches: 7. CDR3 length equals 15 residues. Per the germline V gene, CDR1 is KGHSH and CDR2 is LQKENI. In nucleotides, the CDR3 is TGTGCCAGCTCAGGATTAGGACAGGGTCAAGAGACCCAGTACTTC. Its protein product is CASSGLGQGQETQYF.

The rearrangement uses TRBV19 and TRBJ1-4; perhaps TRBD1 as D (5 bases). CDR3 length equals 15 residues. Germline-derived CDR1 and CDR2 are LNHDA and SQIVND (reference sequence). V was cut by 10 bases and J by 5 bases, with 20 bases left in between. The CDR3: CATTTGGAPNEKLFF. DNA for the CDR3: TGTGCCACCACCACGGGGGGAGCTCCAAATGAAAAACTGTTTTTT. Variable domain in full (rest from reference TRBV19 and TRBJ1-4): DGGITQSPKYLFRKEGQNVTLSCEQNLNHDAMYWYRQDPGQGLRLIYYSQIVNDFQKGDIAEGYSVSREKKESFPLTVTSAQKNPTAFYLCATTTGGAPNEKLFFGSGTQLSVL.